The rows below give T cell receptor beta chains drawn from one sample of a study of breast tumors, draining lymph nodes, adjacent tissues. TCRdb independently ran MiXCR on the multiplex PCR reads; one entry per CDR3 protein. The sample gives some 130,000 distinct CDR3 sequences, around 20% of which show up once; over 3% is in the top ten. The sample was axillary lymph node tissue. Source of these receptors: a female donor with breast cancer. Some clones in this sample may be carry-over from other donors' samples. The CDR3 runs from the conserved cysteine through the conserved F or W. The D gene is left open where the match is weak. The size entry is marked missing in some rows and otherwise reads once, few, many or a size class.

j_call | clone_size | v_call | d_call | cdr3_aa | cdr3_nt
TRBJ2-3 | NA | TRBV6-2/TRBV6-3 | NA | CASSFGQTTDTQYF | TGTGCCAGCAGTTTTGGACAGACCACAGATACGCAGTATTTT
TRBJ2-1 | many | TRBV10-3 | TRBD2 | CAISDSLAGAYNEQFF | TGTGCCATCAGTGACTCTCTGGCGGGGGCCTACAATGAGCAGTTCTTC
TRBJ2-3 | many | TRBV6-5 | NA | CASKWQGTDTQYF | TGTGCCAGCAAATGGCAGGGAACAGATACGCAGTATTTT
TRBJ1-3 | NA | TRBV6-5 | NA | CTSSYSGAGNTIYF | TGTACCAGCAGTTACTCAGGGGCTGGAAACACCATATATTTT
TRBJ2-7 | NA | TRBV28 | NA | CASSSLRDDYEQYF | TGTGCCAGCAGTTCACTCCGGGACGACTACGAGCAGTACTTC
TRBJ2-5 | few | TRBV6-6 | NA | CASSWAVEETQYF | TGTGCCAGCAGTTGGGCAGTGGAAGAGACCCAGTACTTC
TRBJ2-2 | many | TRBV27 | NA | CASSLSVPGELFF | TGTGCCAGCAGTTTATCGGTACCCGGGGAGCTGTTTTTT
TRBJ2-7 | many | TRBV6-5 | NA | CASSYRRAQEQYF | TGTGCCAGCAGTTACAGGAGGGCCCAGGAGCAGTACTTC
TRBJ1-5 | many | TRBV2 | NA | CASSGSYNQPQHF | TGTGCCAGCAGTGGATCTTACAACCAGCCCCAGCATTTT
TRBJ1-6 | many | TRBV7-6 | TRBD1 | CASRGRGESPLHF | TGTGCCAGCAGAGGCAGGGGGGAATCACCCCTCCACTTT
TRBJ2-5 | many | TRBV24-1 | NA | CATSDPGQQETQYF | TGTGCCACCAGTGACCCGGGCCAGCAAGAGACCCAGTACTTC
TRBJ2-3 | many | TRBV9 | TRBD2 | CASSDGTSGWKDTQYF | TGTGCCAGCAGCGACGGGACTAGCGGGTGGAAAGATACGCAGTATTTT
TRBJ2-3 | many | TRBV5-1 | NA | CASSLARVGTDTQYF | TGCGCCAGCAGCTTGGCGAGGGTGGGCACAGATACGCAGTATTTT
TRBJ2-3 | many | TRBV19 | TRBD2 | CASSDPGTSGSKTQYF | TGTGCCAGTAGTGACCCCGGGACTAGCGGGAGTAAAACGCAGTATTTT
TRBJ2-3 | many | TRBV6-1 | NA | CATREGTDTQYF | TGTGCCACCAGGGAGGGCACAGATACGCAGTATTTT
TRBJ1-2 | many | TRBV19 | NA | CASSMGPRPNYGYTF | TGTGCCAGTAGTATGGGACCACGGCCGAACTATGGCTACACCTTC
TRBJ2-1 | NA | TRBV11-3 | TRBD1 | CASSPSTGQATNERFF | TGTGCCAGCAGCCCGTCGACGGGACAGGCTACCAATGAGCGGTTCTTC
TRBJ2-3 | many | TRBV2 | NA | CASERVVSDTQYF | TGTGCCAGCGAGAGGGTAGTTTCGGATACGCAGTATTTT
TRBJ2-2 | many | TRBV20-1 | NA | CSARSGVNTGELFF | TGCAGTGCTAGATCGGGGGTTAACACCGGGGAGCTGTTTTTT
TRBJ2-1 | NA | TRBV5-4 | NA | CASNLVADSYNEQFF | TGTGCCAGCAACTTGGTTGCAGATTCCTACAATGAGCAGTTCTTC
TRBJ2-1 | many | TRBV7-9 | NA | CASNGMLSAEVDEQFF | TGTGCCAGCAACGGGATGCTTAGCGCGGAGGTCGATGAGCAGTTCTTC
TRBJ2-5 | many | TRBV29-1 | NA | CSVDRGSEETQYF | TGCAGCGTTGATCGGGGTAGCGAGGAGACCCAGTACTTC